The 6 T cell receptor beta chains listed next were all sequenced from one sample in a study of blood T cells in healthy people across ages. Using a J-beta primer mix together with a sample-barcoded 5' primer, a second PCR was run for about 6 to 12 cycles. Each CDR3 protein is one row after TCRdb ran MiXCR on the 5' RACE reads. The repertoire holds 1.6 million or so distinct CDR3 sequences, with 30% to 40% as singletons. The specimen sequenced was blood. These receptors were collected from a woman in her thirties in good health.

The genes are TRBV27 and TRBJ2-3, with unresolved D. The CDR3 contains 13 residues. Germline assignment: CDR1 MNHEY and CDR2 SMNVEV (reference sequence). Trimming stripped 7 bases from V and 7 bases from J, with 15 bases between. The CDR3 sequence: CASNLRYGHTQYF. The CDR3 nucleotides read TGTGCCAGCAACCTACGATACGGACATACGCAGTATTTT.

This clonotype turned up a few times. CDR3 in DNA: TGTGCCACTGGGGATCCAGCTTTCTTT. Translated: CATGDPAFF. The gene calls are TRBV6-5 and TRBJ1-1, with D uncertain. With 10 bases removed from V and 10 bases from J, the gap between germline ends came to 10 bases. The germline CDR1 and CDR2 sequences are MNHEY and SVGAGI. There are 9 residues in the CDR3.

V gene TRBV2 combines with J gene TRBJ2-3; 9 nucleotides agree with TRBD2. Germline V gives CDR1 SNHLY, CDR2 FYNNEI. The CDR3 has 16 amino acids. J gave up 5 bases and V 6 bases, and 12 bases lay outside the gene matches. The CDR3, as DNA: TGTGCCAGCAGGGCCCAGGGCGGGGGGGCGGAAGATACGCAGTATTTT. Its protein product is CASRAQGGGAEDTQYF. The whole variable domain, remainder taken from reference TRBV2 and TRBJ2-3, is EPEVTQTPSHQVTQMGQEVILRCVPISNHLYFYWYRQILGQKVEFLVSFYNNEISEKSEIFDDQFSVERPDGSNFTLKIRSTKLEDSAMYFCASRAQGGGAEDTQYFGPGTRLTVL.

Remarks on this clonotype: The junction departs from germline at one end; a sequencing error may be responsible. V gene TRBV20-1 combines with J gene TRBJ2-5, with 7 bases identical to TRBD2. Germline lookup yields CDR1 DFQATT and CDR2 SNEGSKA (reference sequence). This CDR3 has 13 residues. The CDR3 spells CSAIRGDHETQYF. The CDR3, as DNA: TGCAGTGCTATTCGGGGGGACCATGAGACCCAGTACTTC.

This rearrangement joins TRBV10-3 to TRBJ2-3; 10 bases agree with TRBD1. The V segment lost 4 bases and the J segment 3 bases; nucleotides outside the gene matches: 7. Germline V gene lookup returns CDR1 ENHRY and CDR2 SYGVKD. The CDR3 contains 16 residues. CDR3 DNA sequence: TGTGCCATCAGTGGGAAAGGGACAGGGGTGACAGATACGCAGTATTTT. Encoded protein: CAISGKGTGVTDTQYF.

The chain carries TRBV6-1 and TRBJ2-5; 9 nucleotides align to TRBD1. This CDR3 contains 15 residues. V shed 7 bases, J shed 4 bases, and the junction held 10 bases outside the gene matches. CDR1 and CDR2 from the germline V gene are MNHNS and SASEGT. DNA for the CDR3: TGTGCCAGCACCGTTGGGACAGGGTGGGGAGAGACCCAGTACTTC. Its translation is CASTVGTGWGETQYF.